The sequence of this T cell receptor (beta chain) was determined in a study of OX40 agonist ivuxolimab in advanced cancers. Study-wide background: The group had a mean age of roughly 56 years, ranged from 23 to 79, and was just under 85% male. Notes on the study in general: Within 6 weeks, CD4+ and CD8+ blood T cells expanded clonally at 0.1 to 3.0 mg/kg. Expanded clones belonging to CD8+ T cells outnumbered, on average, those of CD4+.

CDR1 and CDR2 (germline): KGHSH, LQKENI. This CDR3 is 14 amino acids long. Data came from immunoSEQ multiplex PCR; TCRdb stores just in-frame clones and leaves some out. In the table there are about 50,000 clones, about 80% of which are singletons. Turning to this clone: Its cognate antigen is unknown. At one end the junction does not follow the germline gene, possibly because of a read error.

Sequencing was performed on CD4+ or CD8+ T cells sorted from blood, taken in a trial of the OX40 agonist ivuxolimab. The receptor's source is an adult with an advanced solid tumor such as melanoma, head and neck, liver or kidney cancer. V is TRBV18 and J is TRBJ2-5, with a possible D match to TRBD2 (6 bases). The DNA for the CDR3 is TGTGCCAGCTCACCAGCGGGACGCCAAGGGACCCAGTACTTC. Its protein product is CASSPAGRQGTQYF.